This T cell receptor (beta chain) is from a study of cytomegalovirus exposure and HLA in healthy donors. In the study overall: Earlier, 90 million to 140 million unique TCR beta sequences were recovered from approximately 200 million T cells by an analysis. Of all 400 or so donors who were genotyped, 70% to 85% belonged to the Caucasian-associated ancestry cluster.

As concerns this clone: Antigen specificity is unknown.

Primers for the PCR totalled 60 Vbeta and 13 Jbeta. Assay: immunoSEQ multiplex PCR; the TCRdb copy retains only in-frame clones and omits some. The sample lists 25,000 to 30,000 clones, about 60% occurring once. Study-level findings and limits: A later look showed TCR association rates differing by HLA locus, highest for DRB1 and lowest for HLA-C. Later analysis identified a missense DCLRE1C variant that was linked to TCR beta V- and J-gene trimming.

The receptor was derived from a male donor in good health and CMV-seropositive. The source material was PBMCs.

CDR3 residues: CASSSTPGAYEQYF. The DNA for the CDR3 is TGTGCCAGCAGCTCCACCCCAGGGGCCTACGAGCAGTACTTC. The genes are TRBV11-2 and TRBJ2-7; possible D gene TRBD1, 6 bases. The V end lost 4 bases, the J end lost 2 bases, and 12 bases lay between the germline ends. There are 14 residues in the CDR3. Germline V gives CDR1 SGHAT, CDR2 FQNNGV.